The rows below give T cell receptor beta chains drawn from one sample of a study of technical replicates of blood from a handful of donors. Sequenced by immunoSEQ multiplex PCR; TCRdb stores in-frame clones only, minus some. The sample includes roughly 70,000 clones, 94% of them seen just once. Sequencing input: T cells isolated from PBMCs. These receptors originate from a human donor in good health. Each CDR3 is given with its conserved first and last residue. The D gene is left open where the match is weak. Where a row states a size, it is once, few, many or the class of an expanded clone; other rows omit it.

DNA: TGTGCCAGCAGTGTAACCGGCTCCTACAATGAGCAGTTCTTC
CDR3: CASSVTGSYNEQFF
J: TRBJ2-1
V: TRBV6-1
D: .
size: .

DNA: TGCAGCGTTGAGGGGAGGTACGGCACAGATACGCAGTATTTT
CDR3: CSVEGRYGTDTQYF
J: TRBJ2-3
V: TRBV29-1
D: .
size: .

DNA: TGTGCCAGCAGCCGACAGACAGGGCACGGGGAGCTGTTTTTT
CDR3: CASSRQTGHGELFF
J: TRBJ2-2
V: TRBV6-5
D: TRBD1
size: .

DNA: TGTGCCACCACCCCTACTGAGGGGGTCGCCTACGAGCAGTACTTC
CDR3: CATTPTEGVAYEQYF
J: TRBJ2-7
V: TRBV15
D: .
size: .

DNA: TGTGCCAGCAGCTTAGGCAGGTCTAGCGGGAGAAACCCAAGCACAGATACGCAGTATTTT
CDR3: CASSLGRSSGRNPSTDTQYF
J: TRBJ2-3
V: TRBV7-6
D: TRBD2
size: .

DNA: TGTGCCAGCAGCTTAGAGCGGAACACCGGGGAGCTGTTTTTT
CDR3: CASSLERNTGELFF
J: TRBJ2-2
V: TRBV7-8
D: .
size: .

DNA: TGCGCCAGCAGTGGCCCCCCATCCTACGAGCAGTACTTC
CDR3: CASSGPPSYEQYF
J: TRBJ2-7
V: TRBV10-1
D: .
size: .

DNA: TGTGCCAGCAGCCAAGATACAGGGTACATATACAATGAGCAGTTCTTC
CDR3: CASSQDTGYIYNEQFF
J: TRBJ2-1
V: TRBV14
D: .
size: .

DNA: TGTGCCAGCTCACCACCGTGGACAGAAGAAGAGACCCAGTACTTC
CDR3: CASSPPWTEEETQYF
J: TRBJ2-5
V: TRBV18
D: .
size: .

DNA: TGTGCCAGCAGTCAAGACAGGGGTAATACGCCCCAGCATTTT
CDR3: CASSQDRGNTPQHF
J: TRBJ1-5
V: TRBV27
D: TRBD1
size: .

DNA: TGTGCCAGTAGTATCGGACAGAGTTTCTCCTACGAGCAGTACTTC
CDR3: CASSIGQSFSYEQYF
J: TRBJ2-7
V: TRBV19
D: .
size: .

DNA: TGTGCCAGCAGTCTCGCGCGAGAGGTGGGCTACGAGCAGTACTTC
CDR3: CASSLAREVGYEQYF
J: TRBJ2-7
V: TRBV6-5
D: .
size: .

DNA: TGTGCTAGCAGCCCCGGGTTGGCTTGGGCCGGGGAGCTGTTTTTT
CDR3: CASSPGLAWAGELFF
J: TRBJ2-2
V: TRBV7-7
D: .
size: .

DNA: TGTGCCAGCAGTTTAGAAGGCGACGACAGGGGGTGGGGGGGCTACACCTTC
CDR3: CASSLEGDDRGWGGYTF
J: TRBJ1-2
V: TRBV28
D: TRBD1
size: once

DNA: TGTGCCAGCACCCCGACAGGGGTGAACACTGAAGCTTTCTTT
CDR3: CASTPTGVNTEAFF
J: TRBJ1-1
V: TRBV27
D: TRBD1
size: .

DNA: TGTGCCATCGGGCCAGGGCAGATTAGCAATCAGCCCCAGCATTTT
CDR3: CAIGPGQISNQPQHF
J: TRBJ1-5
V: TRBV10-3
D: .
size: .

DNA: TGCGCCAGCAGCCCGGGATACAATGAGCAGTTCTTC
CDR3: CASSPGYNEQFF
J: TRBJ2-1
V: TRBV5-1
D: .
size: .

DNA: TGTGCCAGCCGCGGGACCACCAATGAGCAGTTCTTC
CDR3: CASRGTTNEQFF
J: TRBJ2-1
V: TRBV7-3
D: .
size: .

DNA: TGCGCCAGCAGCTTTGGGACTAGCAGGACAGATACGCAGTATTTT
CDR3: CASSFGTSRTDTQYF
J: TRBJ2-3
V: TRBV5-1
D: TRBD2
size: .

DNA: TGCAGCGTTGAAGGTTTGAGGACCGGGGAGCTGTTTTTT
CDR3: CSVEGLRTGELFF
J: TRBJ2-2
V: TRBV29-1
D: .
size: .